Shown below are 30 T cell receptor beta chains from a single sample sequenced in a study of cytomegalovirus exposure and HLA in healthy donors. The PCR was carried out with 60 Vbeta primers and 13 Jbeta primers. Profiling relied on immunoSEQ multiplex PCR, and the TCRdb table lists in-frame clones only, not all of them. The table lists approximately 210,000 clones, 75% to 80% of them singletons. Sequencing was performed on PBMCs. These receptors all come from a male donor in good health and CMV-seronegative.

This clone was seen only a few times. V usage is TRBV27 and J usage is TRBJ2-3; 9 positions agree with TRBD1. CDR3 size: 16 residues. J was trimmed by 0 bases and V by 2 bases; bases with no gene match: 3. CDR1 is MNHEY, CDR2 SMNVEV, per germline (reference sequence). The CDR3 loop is CASSLRDRDSTDTQYF. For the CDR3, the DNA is TGTGCCAGCAGTTTAAGGGACAGGGATAGCACAGATACGCAGTATTTT.

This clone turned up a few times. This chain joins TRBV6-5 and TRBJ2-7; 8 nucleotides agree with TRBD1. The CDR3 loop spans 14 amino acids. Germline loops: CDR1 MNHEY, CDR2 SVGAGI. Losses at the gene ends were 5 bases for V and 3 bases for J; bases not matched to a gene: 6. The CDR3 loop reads CASSLRTGIYEQYF. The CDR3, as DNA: TGTGCCAGCAGTCTCCGGACAGGGATCTACGAGCAGTACTTC.

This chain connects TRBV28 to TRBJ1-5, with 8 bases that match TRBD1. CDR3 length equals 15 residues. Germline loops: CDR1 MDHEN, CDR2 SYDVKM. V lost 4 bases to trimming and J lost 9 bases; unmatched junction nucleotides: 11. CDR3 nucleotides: TGTGCCAGCAGTTACAGGGGGGGGCGAGCATGGCCCCAGCATTTT. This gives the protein CASSYRGGRAWPQHF.

CDR3 sequence: CASSYSPSGGAGELFF. In nucleotides, the CDR3 is TGTGCCAGCAGTTACTCTCCTAGCGGGGGGGCCGGGGAGCTGTTTTTT. This chain links TRBV6-5 with TRBJ2-2; 12 bases agree with TRBD2. The V gene end was trimmed by 0 bases and the J gene end by 6 bases; junction bases not matched to a gene: 2. Germline loops: CDR1 MNHEY, CDR2 SVGAGI. The CDR3 has 16 residues.

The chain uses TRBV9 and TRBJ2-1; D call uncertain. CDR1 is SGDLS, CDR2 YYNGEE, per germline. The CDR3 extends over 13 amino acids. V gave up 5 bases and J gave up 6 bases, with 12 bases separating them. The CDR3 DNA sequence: TGTGCCAGCAGTGCGGAGCATCTCAATGAGCAGTTCTTC. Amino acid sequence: CASSAEHLNEQFF. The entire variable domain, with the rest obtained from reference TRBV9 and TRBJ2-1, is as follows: DSGVTQTPKHLITATGQRVTLRCSPRSGDLSVYWYQQSLDQGLQFLIQYYNGEERAKGNILERFSAQQFPDLHSELNLSSLELGDSALYFCASSAEHLNEQFFGPGTRLTVL.

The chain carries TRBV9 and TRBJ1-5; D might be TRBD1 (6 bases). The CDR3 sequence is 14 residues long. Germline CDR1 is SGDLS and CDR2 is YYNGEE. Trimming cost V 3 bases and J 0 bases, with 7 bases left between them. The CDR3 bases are TGTGCCAGCAGCGGGGGGCTTAGCAATCAGCCCCAGCATTTT. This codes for CASSGGLSNQPQHF.

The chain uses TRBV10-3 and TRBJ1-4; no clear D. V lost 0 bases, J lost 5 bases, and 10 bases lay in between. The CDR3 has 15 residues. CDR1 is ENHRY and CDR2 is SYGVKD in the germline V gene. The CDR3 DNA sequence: TGTGCCATCAGTGAGTCCGCAGGCCGAAATGAAAAACTGTTTTTT. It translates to CAISESAGRNEKLFF.

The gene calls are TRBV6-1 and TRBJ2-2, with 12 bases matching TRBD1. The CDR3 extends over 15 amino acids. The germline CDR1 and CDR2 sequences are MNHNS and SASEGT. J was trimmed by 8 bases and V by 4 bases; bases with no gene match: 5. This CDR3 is CASSAGQGARGELFF. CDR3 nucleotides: TGTGCCAGCAGTGCGGGACAGGGGGCTAGGGGGGAGCTGTTTTTT.

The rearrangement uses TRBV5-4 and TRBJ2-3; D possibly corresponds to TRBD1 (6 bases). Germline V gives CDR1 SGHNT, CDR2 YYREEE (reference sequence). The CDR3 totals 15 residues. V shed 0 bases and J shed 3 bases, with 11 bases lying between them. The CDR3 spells CASSLGGQGTDTQYF. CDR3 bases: TGTGCCAGCAGCTTGGGGGGGCAGGGGACAGATACGCAGTATTTT.

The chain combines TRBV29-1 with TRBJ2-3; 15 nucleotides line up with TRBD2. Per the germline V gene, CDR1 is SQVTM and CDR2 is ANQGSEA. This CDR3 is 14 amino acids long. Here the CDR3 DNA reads TGCAGTGTAGTGGGACTAGCGGGAGGAGATACGCAGTATTTT. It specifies CSVVGLAGGDTQYF.

The CDR3 sequence is CASLDRGFPYEQYF. The CDR3 DNA sequence: TGTGCCAGCCTTGACAGGGGATTTCCCTACGAGCAGTACTTC. The rearrangement links TRBV6-1 to TRBJ2-5; 8 nucleotides match TRBD1. The DNA end lines up better with TRBJ2-7; the J call may be wrong. Germline V gene data show CDR1 as MNHNS and CDR2 as SASEGT. This CDR3 is built from 14 residues.

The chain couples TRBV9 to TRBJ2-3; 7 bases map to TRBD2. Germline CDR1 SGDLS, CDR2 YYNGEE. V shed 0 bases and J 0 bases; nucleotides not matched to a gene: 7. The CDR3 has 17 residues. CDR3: CASSVVSSGDSTDTQYF. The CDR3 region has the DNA TGTGCCAGCAGCGTAGTGTCTAGCGGAGATAGCACAGATACGCAGTATTTT. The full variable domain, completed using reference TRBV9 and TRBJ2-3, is DSGVTQTPKHLITATGQRVTLRCSPRSGDLSVYWYQQSLDQGLQFLIQYYNGEERAKGNILERFSAQQFPDLHSELNLSSLELGDSALYFCASSVVSSGDSTDTQYFGPGTRLTVL.

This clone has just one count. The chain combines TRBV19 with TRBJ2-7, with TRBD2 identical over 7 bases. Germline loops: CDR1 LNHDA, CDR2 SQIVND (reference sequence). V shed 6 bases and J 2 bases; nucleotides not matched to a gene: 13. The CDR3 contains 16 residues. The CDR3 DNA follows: TGTGCCAGTAGCCGCACACTAGCGCCCGTCCCCTACGAGCAGTACTTC. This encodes CASSRTLAPVPYEQYF.

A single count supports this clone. CDR3 bases: TGCGCCAGCAGTGTACAAGAAGATACGCAGTATTTT. This gives the protein CASSVQEDTQYF. This rearrangement joins TRBV10-1 to TRBJ2-3; D ambiguous. The ends were cut back, 4 bases at V and 5 bases at J, with 7 bases in the middle. There are 12 residues in the CDR3. CDR1 and CDR2 from the germline V gene are WNHNN and SYGVQD (reference sequence).

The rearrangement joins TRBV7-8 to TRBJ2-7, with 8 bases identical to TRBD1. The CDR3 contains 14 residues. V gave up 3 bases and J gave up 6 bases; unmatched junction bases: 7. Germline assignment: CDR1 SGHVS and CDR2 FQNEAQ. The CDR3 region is CASSLSGTGVEQYF. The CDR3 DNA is TGTGCCAGCAGCTTGTCCGGGACAGGCGTCGAGCAGTACTTC.

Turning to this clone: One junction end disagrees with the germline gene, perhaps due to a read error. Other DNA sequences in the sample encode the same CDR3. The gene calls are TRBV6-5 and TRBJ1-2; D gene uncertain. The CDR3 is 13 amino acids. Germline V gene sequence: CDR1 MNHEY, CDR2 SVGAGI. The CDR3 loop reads CASSYPMAGGYTF. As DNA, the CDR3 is TGCGCCAGCAGTTACCCCATGGCCGGGGGCTACACCTTC.

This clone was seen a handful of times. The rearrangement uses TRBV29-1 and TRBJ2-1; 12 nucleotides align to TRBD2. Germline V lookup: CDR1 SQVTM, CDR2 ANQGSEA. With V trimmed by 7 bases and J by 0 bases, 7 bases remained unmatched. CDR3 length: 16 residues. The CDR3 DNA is TGCAGCGGCTGGACTAGCGGGGTGGGCTCCTACAATGAGCAGTTCTTC. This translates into CSGWTSGVGSYNEQFF.

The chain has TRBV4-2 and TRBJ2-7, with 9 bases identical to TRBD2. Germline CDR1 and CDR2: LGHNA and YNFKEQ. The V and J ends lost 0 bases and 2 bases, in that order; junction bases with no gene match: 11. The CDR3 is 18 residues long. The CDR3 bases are TGTGCCAGCAGCCAAGAGCCCTCTCCAGCGGGAGGAACCTACGAGCAGTACTTC. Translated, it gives CASSQEPSPAGGTYEQYF.

This CDR3 is CASARGRAGANVLTF. Written as DNA, the CDR3 is TGCGCCAGCGCGCGGGGCAGGGCTGGGGCCAACGTCCTGACTTTC. The gene calls are TRBV5-1 and TRBJ2-6, with D possibly TRBD2 on 6 matching bases. Trimming took off 7 bases at V and 2 bases at J, with 13 bases between the two ends. Germline loops: CDR1 SGHRS, CDR2 YFSETQ. This CDR3 spans 15 amino acids.

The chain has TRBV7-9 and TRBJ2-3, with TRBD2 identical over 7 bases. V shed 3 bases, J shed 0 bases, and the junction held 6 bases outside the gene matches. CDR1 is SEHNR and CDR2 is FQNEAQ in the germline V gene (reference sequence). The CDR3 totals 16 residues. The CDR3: CASSFRLALSTDTQYF. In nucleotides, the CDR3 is TGTGCCAGCAGCTTTCGACTAGCACTGAGCACAGATACGCAGTATTTT. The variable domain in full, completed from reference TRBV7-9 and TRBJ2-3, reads DTGVSQNPRHKITKRGQNVTFRCDPISEHNRLYWYRQTLGQGPEFLTYFQNEAQLEKSRLLSDRFSAERPKGSFSTLEIQRTEQGDSAMYLCASSFRLALSTDTQYFGPGTRLTVL.

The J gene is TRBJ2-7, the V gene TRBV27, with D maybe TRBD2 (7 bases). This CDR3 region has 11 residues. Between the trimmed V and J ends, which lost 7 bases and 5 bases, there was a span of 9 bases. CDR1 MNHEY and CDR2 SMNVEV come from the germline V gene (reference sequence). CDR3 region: CASKGGNEQYF. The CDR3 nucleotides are TGTGCCAGCAAGGGGGGGAACGAGCAGTACTTC.

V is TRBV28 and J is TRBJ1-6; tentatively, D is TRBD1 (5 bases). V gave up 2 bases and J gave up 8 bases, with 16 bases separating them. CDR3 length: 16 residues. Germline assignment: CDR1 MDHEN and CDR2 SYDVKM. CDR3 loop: CASSLTYDRLDSPLHF. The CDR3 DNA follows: TGTGCCAGCAGTTTAACCTACGACAGACTAGATTCACCCCTCCACTTT.

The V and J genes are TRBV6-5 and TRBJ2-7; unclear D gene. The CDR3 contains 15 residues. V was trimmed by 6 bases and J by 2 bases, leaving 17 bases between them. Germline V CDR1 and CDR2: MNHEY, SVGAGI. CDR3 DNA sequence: TGTGCCAGCAGAAGCCTTATCGAGCCCACCTACGAGCAGTACTTC. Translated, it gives CASRSLIEPTYEQYF.

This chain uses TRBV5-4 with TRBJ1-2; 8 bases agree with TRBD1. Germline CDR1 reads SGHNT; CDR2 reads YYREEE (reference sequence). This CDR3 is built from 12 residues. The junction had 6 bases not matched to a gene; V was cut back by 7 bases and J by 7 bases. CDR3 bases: TGTGCCAGCCGAGCAGGGGGCTCTGGCTACACCTTC. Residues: CASRAGGSGYTF.

The CDR3 loop is CASSPPGGQETQYF. The CDR3 DNA reads as TGTGCCAGCAGCCCCCCGGGGGGCCAAGAGACCCAGTACTTC. The gene calls are TRBV7-9 and TRBJ2-5, with 7 positions matching TRBD2. The CDR3 has 14 residues. V shed 5 bases and J 1 base; nucleotides not matched to a gene: 4. The V gene's germline CDR1 is SEHNR and CDR2 FQNEAQ (reference sequence).

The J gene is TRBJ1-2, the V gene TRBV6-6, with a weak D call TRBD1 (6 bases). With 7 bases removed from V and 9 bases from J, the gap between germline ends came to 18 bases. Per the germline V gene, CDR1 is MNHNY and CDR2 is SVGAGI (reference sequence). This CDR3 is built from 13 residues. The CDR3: CASIEGGGHRYTF. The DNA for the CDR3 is TGTGCCAGCATCGAGGGCGGGGGCCATCGCTACACCTTC.

The CDR3 sequence: CASSLVTPGSGNTIYF. CDR3 in DNA: TGTGCCAGCAGCTTAGTTACTCCAGGGTCTGGAAACACCATATATTTT. The rearrangement joins TRBV7-6 to TRBJ1-3, with D maybe TRBD1 (5 bases). This CDR3 has 16 residues. Between the trimmed V and J ends, which lost 1 base and 1 base, there was a span of 11 bases. Germline CDR1 and CDR2: SGHVS and FNYEAQ.

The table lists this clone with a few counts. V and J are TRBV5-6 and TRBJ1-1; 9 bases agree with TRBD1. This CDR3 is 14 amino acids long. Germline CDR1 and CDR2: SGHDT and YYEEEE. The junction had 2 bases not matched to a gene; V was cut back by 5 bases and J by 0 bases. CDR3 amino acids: CASSWDRVNTEAFF. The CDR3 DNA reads TGTGCCAGCAGTTGGGACAGGGTGAACACTGAAGCTTTCTTT.

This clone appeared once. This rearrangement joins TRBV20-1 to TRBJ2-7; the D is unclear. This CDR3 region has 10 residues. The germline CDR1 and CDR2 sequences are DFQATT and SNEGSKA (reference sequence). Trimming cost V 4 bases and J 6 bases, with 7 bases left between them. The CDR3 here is CSAKLAEQYF. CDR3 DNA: TGCAGTGCTAAATTAGCCGAGCAGTACTTC.

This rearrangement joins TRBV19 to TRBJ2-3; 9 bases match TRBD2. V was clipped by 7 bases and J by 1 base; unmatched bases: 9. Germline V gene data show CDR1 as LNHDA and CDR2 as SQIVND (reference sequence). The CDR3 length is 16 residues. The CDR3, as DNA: TGTGCCAGTACTCCCGGAAGGACTAGCGGCACAGATACGCAGTATTTT. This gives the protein CASTPGRTSGTDTQYF.